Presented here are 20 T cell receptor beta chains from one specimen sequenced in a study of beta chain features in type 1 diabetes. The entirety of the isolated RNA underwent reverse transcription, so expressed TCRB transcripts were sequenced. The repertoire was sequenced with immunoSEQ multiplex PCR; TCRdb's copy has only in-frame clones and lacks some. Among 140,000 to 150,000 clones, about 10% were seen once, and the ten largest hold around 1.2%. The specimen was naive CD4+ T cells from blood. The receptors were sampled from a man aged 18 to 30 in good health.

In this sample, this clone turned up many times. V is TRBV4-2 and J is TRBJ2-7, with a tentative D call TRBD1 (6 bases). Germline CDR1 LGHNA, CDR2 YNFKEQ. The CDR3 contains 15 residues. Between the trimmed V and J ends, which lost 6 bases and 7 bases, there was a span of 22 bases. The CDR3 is CASSQLLQGLGEQYF. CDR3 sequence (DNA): TGTGCCAGCAGTCAGCTTCTACAGGGATTAGGGGAGCAGTACTTC.

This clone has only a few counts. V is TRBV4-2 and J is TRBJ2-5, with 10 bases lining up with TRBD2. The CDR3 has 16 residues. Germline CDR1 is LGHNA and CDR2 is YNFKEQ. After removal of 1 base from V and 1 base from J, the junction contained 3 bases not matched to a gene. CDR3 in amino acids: CASSQGTSGSQETQYF. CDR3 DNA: TGTGCCAGCAGCCAAGGGACTAGCGGAAGCCAAGAGACCCAGTACTTC.

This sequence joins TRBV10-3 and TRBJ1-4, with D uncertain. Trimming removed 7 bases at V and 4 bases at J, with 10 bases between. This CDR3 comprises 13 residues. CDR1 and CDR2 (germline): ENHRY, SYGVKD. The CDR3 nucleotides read TGTGCCATCAAGGGAGGAGATAATGAAAAACTGTTTTTT. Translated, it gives CAIKGGDNEKLFF.

The DNA for the CDR3 is TGTGCCAGCAGTCCCCGCGCAGGGGGCTGGGTCACCGGGGAGCTGTTTTTT. Translated, it gives CASSPRAGGWVTGELFF. The chain has TRBV27 and TRBJ2-2; 8 bases fit TRBD1. The junction had 12 bases not matched to a gene; V was cut back by 5 bases and J by 4 bases. CDR1 is MNHEY and CDR2 is SMNVEV in the germline V gene (reference sequence). This CDR3 has 17 residues.

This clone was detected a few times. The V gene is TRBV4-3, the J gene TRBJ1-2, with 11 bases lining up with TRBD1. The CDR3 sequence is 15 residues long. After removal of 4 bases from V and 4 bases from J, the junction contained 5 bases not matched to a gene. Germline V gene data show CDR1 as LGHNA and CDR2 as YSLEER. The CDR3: CASSPGDRGTYGYTF. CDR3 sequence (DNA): TGCGCCAGCAGCCCGGGGGACAGGGGGACCTATGGCTACACCTTC.

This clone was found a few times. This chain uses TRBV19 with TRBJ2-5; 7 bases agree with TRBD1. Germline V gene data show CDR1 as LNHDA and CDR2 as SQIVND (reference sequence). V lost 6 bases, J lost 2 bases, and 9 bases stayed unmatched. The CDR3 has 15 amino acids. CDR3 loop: CASSYTGDGQETQYF. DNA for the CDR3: TGTGCCAGTAGCTATACAGGGGATGGACAAGAGACCCAGTACTTC.

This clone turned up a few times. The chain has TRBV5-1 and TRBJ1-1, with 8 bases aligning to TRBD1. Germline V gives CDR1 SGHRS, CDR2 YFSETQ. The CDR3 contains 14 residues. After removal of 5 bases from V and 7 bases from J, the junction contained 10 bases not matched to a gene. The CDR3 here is CASRLQGAAVEAFF. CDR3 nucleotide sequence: TGCGCCAGCAGGTTGCAGGGGGCCGCGGTTGAAGCTTTCTTT.

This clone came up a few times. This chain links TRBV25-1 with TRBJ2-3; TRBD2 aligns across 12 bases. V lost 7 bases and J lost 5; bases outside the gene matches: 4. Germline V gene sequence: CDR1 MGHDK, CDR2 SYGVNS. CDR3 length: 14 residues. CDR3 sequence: CASTMTSGGDTQYF. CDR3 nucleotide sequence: TGTGCCAGCACTATGACTAGCGGGGGAGATACGCAGTATTTT.

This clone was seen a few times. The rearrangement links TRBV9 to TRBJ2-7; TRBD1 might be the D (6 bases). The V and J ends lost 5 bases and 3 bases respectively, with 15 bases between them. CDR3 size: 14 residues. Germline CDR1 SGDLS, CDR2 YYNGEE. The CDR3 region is CASSPRQDNYEQYF. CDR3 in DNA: TGTGCCAGCAGTCCTAGACAGGATAACTACGAGCAGTACTTC.

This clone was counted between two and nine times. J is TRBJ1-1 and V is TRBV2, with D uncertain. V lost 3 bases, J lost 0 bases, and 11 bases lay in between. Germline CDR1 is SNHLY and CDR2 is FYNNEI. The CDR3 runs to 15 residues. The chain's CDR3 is CASSDHPGMNTEAFF. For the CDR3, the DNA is TGTGCCAGCAGTGACCACCCGGGGATGAACACTGAAGCTTTCTTT.

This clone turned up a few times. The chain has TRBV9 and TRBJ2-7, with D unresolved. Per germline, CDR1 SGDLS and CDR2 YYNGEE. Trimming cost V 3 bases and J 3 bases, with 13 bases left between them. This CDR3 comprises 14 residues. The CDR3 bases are TGTGCCAGCAGCGGCTCCGCGGTGGGCTACGAGCAGTACTTC. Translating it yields CASSGSAVGYEQYF.

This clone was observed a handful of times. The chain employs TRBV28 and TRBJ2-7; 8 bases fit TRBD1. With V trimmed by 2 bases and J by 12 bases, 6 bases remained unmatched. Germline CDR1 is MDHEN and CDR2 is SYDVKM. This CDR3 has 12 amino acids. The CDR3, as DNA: TGTGCCAGCAGTTTAGTGGGACAGGAACCGTACTTC. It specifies CASSLVGQEPYF. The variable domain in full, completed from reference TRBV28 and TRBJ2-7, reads DVKVTQSSRYLVKRTGEKVFLECVQDMDHENMFWYRQDPGLGLRLIYFSYDVKMKEKGDIPEGYSVSREKKERFSLILESASTNQTSMYLCASSLVGQEPYFGPGTRLTVT.

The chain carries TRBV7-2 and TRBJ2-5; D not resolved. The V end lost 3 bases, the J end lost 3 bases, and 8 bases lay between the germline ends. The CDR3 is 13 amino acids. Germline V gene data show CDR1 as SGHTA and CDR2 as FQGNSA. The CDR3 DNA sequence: TGTGCCAGCAGCTTTGCGGTTGAAGAGACCCAGTACTTC. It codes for CASSFAVEETQYF.

In nucleotides, the CDR3 is TGTGCCAGCAGGACGGAATACAGGGGAGAAAAACTGTTTTTT. Its translation: CASRTEYRGEKLFF. The rearrangement uses TRBV6-5 and TRBJ1-4, with 7 bases matching TRBD1. The CDR3 sequence is 14 residues long. The V and J ends lost 6 bases and 8 bases, in that order; junction bases with no gene match: 9. Germline lookup yields CDR1 MNHEY and CDR2 SVGAGI.

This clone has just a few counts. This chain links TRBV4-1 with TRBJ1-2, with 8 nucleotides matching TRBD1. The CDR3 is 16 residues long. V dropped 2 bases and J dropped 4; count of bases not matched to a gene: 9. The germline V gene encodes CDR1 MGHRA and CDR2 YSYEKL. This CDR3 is CASSQPLTGDPYGYTF. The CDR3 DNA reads TGCGCCAGCAGCCAACCCCTGACAGGGGACCCCTATGGCTACACCTTC.

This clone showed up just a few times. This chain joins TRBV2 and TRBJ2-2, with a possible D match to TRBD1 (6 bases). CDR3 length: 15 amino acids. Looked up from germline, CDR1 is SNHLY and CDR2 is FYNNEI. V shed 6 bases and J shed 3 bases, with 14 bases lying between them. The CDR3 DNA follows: TGTGCCAGCAGGGGTCAAAAGGGGGACACCGGGGAGCTGTTTTTT. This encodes CASRGQKGDTGELFF.

The CDR3 here is CASSPTRGRNEQFF. CDR3 nucleotides: TGTGCCAGCTCACCCACGCGGGGGAGGAATGAGCAGTTCTTC. This sequence joins TRBV18 and TRBJ2-1; 7 bases map to TRBD2. Germline V gene sequence: CDR1 KGHSH, CDR2 LQKENI. This CDR3 region has 14 residues. The V segment lost 3 bases and the J segment 7 bases; nucleotides outside the gene matches: 6.

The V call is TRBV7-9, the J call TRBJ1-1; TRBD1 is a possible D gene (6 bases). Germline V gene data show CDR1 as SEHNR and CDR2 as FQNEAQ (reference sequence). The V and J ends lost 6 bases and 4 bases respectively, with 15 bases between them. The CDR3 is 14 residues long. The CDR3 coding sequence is TGTGCCAGCAGTAAAATACAGGGAGCCACTGAAGCTTTCTTT. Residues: CASSKIQGATEAFF.

The CDR3 loop is CASSLGRNTGELFF. The CDR3 DNA follows: TGTGCCAGCAGCTTAGGCAGGAACACCGGGGAGCTGTTTTTT. V usage is TRBV7-2 and J usage is TRBJ2-2; D not resolved. The germline V gene encodes CDR1 SGHTA and CDR2 FQGNSA. Trimming shortened V by 1 base and J by 1 base, and 4 bases separated the two germline ends. The CDR3 sequence is 14 residues long.

The CDR3 reads CASSHEISPDTQYF. DNA of the CDR3: TGTGCCAGCAGCCACGAGATCTCCCCAGATACGCAGTATTTT. The V call is TRBV7-8, the J call TRBJ2-3; no definite D call. CDR3 length: 14 residues. Germline V CDR1 and CDR2: SGHVS, FQNEAQ. V lost 5 bases and J 4 bases, leaving 13 bases between the germline ends. The variable domain in full, completed from reference TRBV7-8 and TRBJ2-3, reads GAGVSQSPRYKVAKRGQDVALRCDPISGHVSLFWYQQALGQGPEFLTYFQNEAQLDKSGLPSDRFFAERPEGSVSTLKIQRTQQEDSAVYLCASSHEISPDTQYFGPGTRLTVL.